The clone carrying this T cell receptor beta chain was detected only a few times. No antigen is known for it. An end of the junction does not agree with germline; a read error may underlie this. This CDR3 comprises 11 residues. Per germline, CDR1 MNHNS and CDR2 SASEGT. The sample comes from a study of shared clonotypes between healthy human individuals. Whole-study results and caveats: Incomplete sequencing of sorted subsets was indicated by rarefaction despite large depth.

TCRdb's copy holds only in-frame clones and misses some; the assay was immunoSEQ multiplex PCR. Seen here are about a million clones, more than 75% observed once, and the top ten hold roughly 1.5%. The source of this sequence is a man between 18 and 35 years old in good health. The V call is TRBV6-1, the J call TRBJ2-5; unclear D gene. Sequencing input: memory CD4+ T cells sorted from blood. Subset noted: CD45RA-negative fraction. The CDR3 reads CASSSDRTLDF. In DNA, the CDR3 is TGTGCCAGCAGCTCCGACCGAACCTTGGACTTC.